This T cell receptor (beta chain) is drawn from a study of shared clonotypes between healthy human individuals. Regarding this clone: The antigen is not known.

Notes on the study in general: Richness estimates generally favored naive over memory subsets. The study's rarefaction showed incomplete sorted-subset sequencing despite large depth.

Study processing details: As immunoSEQ supplied junction-only sequences (without quality scores), filtering differed. Measured with immunoSEQ multiplex PCR; TCRdb has only the in-frame clones, and not every one. From that table come the V and J calls and clone size; the DNA was used to work out D and trimming. This sample carries around 1.5 million clones, 95% to 99% of them seen once, and the ten largest clones take about 0.45%. The sequenced sample consisted of naive CD4+ T cells sorted from blood. Specified subset: CD45RA+ positively selected. This sequence originates from a man aged 25 to 45 in good health.

The CDR3 sequence is CASRREPPGEQYF. The CDR3 DNA sequence: TGTGCCAGCAGGCGGGAGCCCCCGGGGGAGCAGTACTTC. This sequence joins TRBV7-2 and TRBJ2-7; 7 bases agree with TRBD2. In germline, CDR1 is SGHTA, CDR2 FQGNSA. The CDR3 has 13 amino acids. With V trimmed by 6 bases and J by 7 bases, 9 bases remained unmatched. Filled out from reference TRBV7-2 and TRBJ2-7, the complete variable domain reads GAGVSQSPSNKVTEKGKDVELRCDPISGHTALYWYRQSLGQGLEFLIYFQGNSAPDKSGLPSDRFSAERTGGSVSTLTIQRTQQEDSAVYLCASRREPPGEQYFGPGTRLTVT.